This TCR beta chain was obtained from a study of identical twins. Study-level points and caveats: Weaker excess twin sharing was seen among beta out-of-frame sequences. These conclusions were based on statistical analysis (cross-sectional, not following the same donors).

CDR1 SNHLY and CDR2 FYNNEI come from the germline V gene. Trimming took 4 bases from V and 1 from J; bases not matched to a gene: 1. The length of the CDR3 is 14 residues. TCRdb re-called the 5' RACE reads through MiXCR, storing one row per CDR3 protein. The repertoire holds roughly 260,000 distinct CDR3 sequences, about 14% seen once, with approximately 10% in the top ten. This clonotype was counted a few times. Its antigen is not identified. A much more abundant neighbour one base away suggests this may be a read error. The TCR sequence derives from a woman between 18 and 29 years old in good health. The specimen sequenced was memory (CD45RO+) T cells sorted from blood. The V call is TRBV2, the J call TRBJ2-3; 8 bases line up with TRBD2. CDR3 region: CASSGRGGTDTQYF. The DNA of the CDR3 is TGTGCCAGCAGTGGGCGGGGGGGCACAGATACGCAGTATTTT.